Listed below are T cell receptor beta chains from one sample, sequenced in a study of blood T cell repertoires in COVID-19. Only in-frame clones appear in the TCRdb table, and some are missing; sequencing was by immunoSEQ multiplex PCR. The sample has a few hundred thousand clones; 65% to 90% are singletons. The sequenced sample was PBMCs or T cells enriched from blood (not recorded which). Receptors originate from a man aged 40-50 years who had recovered from COVID-19. Both conserved end residues are part of each CDR3. The D gene is left open where the match is weak. Clone size, where shown, is once, few, many, or a class for clones that have expanded.

j_call,clone_size,d_call,v_call,cdr3_aa,cdr3_nt
TRBJ1-2,-,TRBD1,TRBV9,CASSPRDRAANYGYTF,TGTGCCAGCAGCCCCCGGGACAGGGCCGCTAACTATGGCTACACCTTC
TRBJ1-1,-,-,TRBV11-2,CASSFPQGYNTEAFF,TGTGCCAGCAGCTTTCCTCAGGGGTATAACACTGAAGCTTTCTTT
TRBJ2-3,-,-,TRBV18,CASSPSRDTQYF,TGTGCCAGCTCACCCTCTAGGGATACGCAGTATTTT
TRBJ2-4,once,-,TRBV27,CASKGAKNIQYF,TGTGCCAGCAAGGGGGCCAAAAACATTCAGTACTTC
TRBJ2-7,few,TRBD1,TRBV7-2,CASSLASGQGYEQYF,TGTGCCAGCAGCTTAGCCTCGGGACAGGGCTACGAGCAGTACTTC
TRBJ1-2,-,TRBD1,TRBV11-2,CASSLVGGAYGYTF,TGTGCCAGCAGCTTAGTAGGGGGCGCCTATGGCTACACCTTC
TRBJ2-1,-,TRBD2,TRBV4-1,CASKLRESSYNEQFF,TGCGCCAGCAAACTGCGGGAGAGCTCCTACAATGAGCAGTTCTTC
TRBJ1-1,few,TRBD1,TRBV19,CASSTGGWTEAFF,TGTGCCAGTAGTACAGGGGGTTGGACTGAAGCTTTCTTT
TRBJ1-1,-,TRBD1,TRBV15,CATSSRTGLNTEAFF,TGTGCCACCAGCAGTAGGACAGGGCTGAACACTGAAGCTTTCTTT
TRBJ1-5,-,TRBD1,TRBV23-1,CPSSRQGAGGQPQHF,TGCCCCAGCAGTCGACAGGGGGCTGGGGGTCAGCCCCAGCATTTT
TRBJ2-1,-,-,TRBV18,CASSLDGRSYNEQFF,TGTGCCAGCTCCCTCGACGGCAGGTCCTACAATGAGCAGTTCTTC
TRBJ1-2,-,-,TRBV30,CAWSVALVWYGYTF,TGTGCCTGGAGTGTGGCACTAGTTTGGTATGGCTACACCTTC
TRBJ1-1,-,-,TRBV5-1,CASSFGRQSNTEAFF,TGCGCCAGCAGCTTCGGTCGACAGAGCAACACTGAAGCTTTCTTT
TRBJ1-5,once,-,TRBV21-1,CASSKFTGTGGGGNQPQHF,TGTGCCAGCAGTAAATTCACAGGGACAGGGGGCGGTGGCAATCAGCCCCAGCATTTT
TRBJ1-5,few,-,TRBV19,CASRSDSGNQPQHF,TGTGCCAGCCGGTCTGACAGCGGCAATCAGCCCCAGCATTTT
TRBJ1-2,few,-,TRBV2,CASSPIDSIYGYTF,TGTGCCAGCAGTCCTATCGACAGCATTTATGGCTACACCTTC
TRBJ1-2,-,TRBD1,TRBV28,CASTSDRMRGYTF,TGTGCCAGCACTTCGGACAGGATGCGCGGCTACACCTTC
TRBJ2-5,-,-,TRBV28,CASTEGRQETQYF,TGTGCCAGCACCGAAGGGAGGCAAGAGACCCAGTACTTC
TRBJ1-1,-,TRBD1,TRBV5-4,CASSSKTGARAEAFF,TGTGCCAGCAGCTCTAAAACAGGGGCAAGGGCTGAAGCTTTCTTT
TRBJ1-5,few,-,TRBV6-5,CASSYSSTTRPQHF,TGTGCCAGCAGTTACTCGTCCACTACCAGGCCCCAGCATTTT
TRBJ2-5,-,TRBD1,TRBV5-1,CASSLESTGEETQYF,TGCGCCAGCAGCTTGGAATCGACAGGGGAGGAGACCCAGTACTTC
TRBJ1-6,-,TRBD1,TRBV5-4,CASSDRDSPYNSPLHF,TGTGCCAGCAGCGACCGGGACAGTCCCTATAATTCACCCCTCCACTTT
TRBJ1-1,-,TRBD1,TRBV4-3,CASSPGQGGLGAEAFF,TGCGCCAGCAGCCCAGGACAGGGGGGCTTGGGGGCTGAAGCTTTCTTT
TRBJ1-5,once,-,TRBV28,CASSLSGQAYQPQHF,TGTGCCAGCAGTTTATCTGGTCAGGCCTATCAGCCCCAGCATTTT
TRBJ1-4,-,-,TRBV9,CASSTGNEKLFF,TGTGCCAGCAGCACAGGGAATGAAAAACTGTTTTTT
TRBJ1-5,-,-,TRBV4-1,CASSQVAGGGNQPQHF,TGCGCCAGCAGCCAAGTTGCAGGAGGGGGCAATCAGCCCCAGCATTTT
TRBJ2-7,-,-,TRBV5-6,CASSSLNRFHYEQYF,TGTGCCAGCAGCTCGCTGAACAGGTTCCACTACGAGCAGTACTTC
TRBJ1-2,-,-,TRBV28,CASSLVPGNLGYTF,TGTGCCAGCAGTTTAGTTCCGGGGAACCTTGGCTACACCTTC
TRBJ2-1,-,TRBD2,TRBV30,CASGLAGGGQFF,TGTGCCTCCGGACTAGCGGGAGGGGGGCAGTTCTTC
TRBJ2-7,-,TRBD2,TRBV11-2,CATSGAGGEQYF,TGTGCCACAAGCGGGGCGGGAGGCGAGCAGTACTTC
TRBJ1-2,-,TRBD1,TRBV19,CASKGDSITNYGYTF,TGTGCCAGTAAGGGGGACAGTATTACTAACTATGGCTACACCTTC
TRBJ2-5,many,TRBD2,TRBV7-2,CASSPELAGGLETQYF,TGTGCCAGCAGCCCCGAGCTAGCGGGGGGGCTCGAGACCCAGTACTTC
TRBJ2-7,-,-,TRBV28,CASSQPGVEQYF,TGTGCCAGCAGCCAGCCCGGGGTCGAGCAGTACTTC
TRBJ2-5,-,TRBD2,TRBV5-8,CASSQFGLAGGQETQYF,TGTGCCAGCAGCCAATTTGGACTAGCGGGGGGACAAGAGACCCAGTACTTC